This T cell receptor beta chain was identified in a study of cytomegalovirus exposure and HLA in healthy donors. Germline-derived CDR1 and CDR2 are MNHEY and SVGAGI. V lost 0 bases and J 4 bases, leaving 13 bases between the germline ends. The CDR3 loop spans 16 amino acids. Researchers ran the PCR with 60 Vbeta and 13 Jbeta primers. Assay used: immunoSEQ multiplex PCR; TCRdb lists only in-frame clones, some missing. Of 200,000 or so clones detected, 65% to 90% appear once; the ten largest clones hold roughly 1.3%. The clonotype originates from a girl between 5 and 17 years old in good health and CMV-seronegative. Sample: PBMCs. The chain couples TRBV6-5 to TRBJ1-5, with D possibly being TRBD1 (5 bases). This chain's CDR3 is CASSYSAGPGNQPQHF. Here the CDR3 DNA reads TGTGCCAGCAGTTACTCCGCGGGGCCCGGGAATCAGCCCCAGCATTTT.